The present T cell receptor (beta chain) was sequenced within a study of OX40 agonist ivuxolimab in advanced cancers. On the study more broadly: One patient with hepatocellular carcinoma and two with cutaneous melanoma, three in all, had partial responses.

Study results and caveats: With doses of 0.1-3.0 mg/kg, partial responders showed among the lowest clonal expansion. The investigators did not determine what antigen specificity the expanded peripheral T cells had. Clonal expansion from baseline to week 6 occurred in both CD4+ and CD8+ T cells.

As concerns this clone: Antigen specificity is unknown.

TCRdb's table, derived via immunoSEQ multiplex PCR, lists solely in-frame clones and lacks some. The table shows 65,000 to 95,000 clones, with 86% occurring only once. The CDR3 length is 15 residues. V lost 5 bases to trimming and J lost 2 bases; unmatched junction nucleotides: 5. Germline CDR1 reads LGHNT; CDR2 reads FRNRAP. The V and J genes are TRBV12-5 and TRBJ2-3; 9 bases align to TRBD2. The clonotype was recovered from an adult with an advanced solid tumor such as melanoma, head and neck, liver or kidney cancer. The sample in question was CD4+ or CD8+ T cells sorted from blood, obtained in a trial of the OX40 agonist ivuxolimab. CDR3 in amino acids: CASGPGLADTDTQYF. Written as DNA, the CDR3 is TGTGCTAGTGGTCCGGGACTAGCAGACACAGATACGCAGTATTTT.